The T cell receptor beta chain described here comes from a study of blood T cell repertoires in COVID-19. Study in general: Acute-phase and convalescent COVID-19 samples originated in the United States, Italy and Spain. Sample material is recorded as cDNA or gDNA derived from T cells, B-cell-depleted T cells, or PBMCs.

The germline CDR1 and CDR2 sequences are MNHEY and SVGAGI. CDR3 length equals 15 residues. Trimming took off 0 bases at V and 3 bases at J, with 11 bases between the two ends. Sequenced by immunoSEQ multiplex PCR; TCRdb stores in-frame clones only, minus some. The data hold 35,000 to 50,000 clones, with approximately 83% observed a single time. The TCR comes from a human donor with acute or convalescent COVID-19. The donor label of this sample is uncertain. This chain joins TRBV6-5 and TRBJ1-2, with D tentatively TRBD1 (5 bases). The material sequenced was peripheral blood. CDR3 coding DNA: TGTGCCAGCAGTTACTCGATTCTGGGGCACTATGGCTACACCTTC. Its translation is CASSYSILGHYGYTF.